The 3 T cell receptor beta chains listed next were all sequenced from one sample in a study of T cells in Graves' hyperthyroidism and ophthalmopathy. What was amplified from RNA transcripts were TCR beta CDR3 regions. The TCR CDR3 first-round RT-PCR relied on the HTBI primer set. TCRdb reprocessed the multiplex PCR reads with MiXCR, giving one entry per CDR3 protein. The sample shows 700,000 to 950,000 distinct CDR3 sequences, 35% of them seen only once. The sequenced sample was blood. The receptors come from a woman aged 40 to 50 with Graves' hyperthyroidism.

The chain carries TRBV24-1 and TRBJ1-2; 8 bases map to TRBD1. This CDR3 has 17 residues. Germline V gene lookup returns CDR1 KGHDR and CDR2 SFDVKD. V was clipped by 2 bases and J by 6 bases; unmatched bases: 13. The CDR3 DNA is TGTGCCACCAGTGATTCCTCAGAAGGACAGGGAAAGAATGGCTACACCTTC. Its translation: CATSDSSEGQGKNGYTF.

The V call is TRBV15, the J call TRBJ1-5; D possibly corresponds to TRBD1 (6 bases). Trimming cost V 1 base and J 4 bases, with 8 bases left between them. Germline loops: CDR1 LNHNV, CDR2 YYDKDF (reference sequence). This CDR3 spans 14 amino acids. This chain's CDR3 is CATSRVGGNQPQHF. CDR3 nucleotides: TGTGCCACCAGCAGAGTAGGGGGAAATCAGCCCCAGCATTTT.

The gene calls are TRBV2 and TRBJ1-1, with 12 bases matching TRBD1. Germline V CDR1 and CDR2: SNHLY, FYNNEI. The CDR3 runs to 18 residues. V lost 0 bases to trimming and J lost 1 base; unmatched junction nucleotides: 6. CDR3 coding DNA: TGTGCCAGCAGTGAAGCCCCGGGACAGGGGGCCCCGAACACTGAAGCTTTCTTT. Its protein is CASSEAPGQGAPNTEAFF.